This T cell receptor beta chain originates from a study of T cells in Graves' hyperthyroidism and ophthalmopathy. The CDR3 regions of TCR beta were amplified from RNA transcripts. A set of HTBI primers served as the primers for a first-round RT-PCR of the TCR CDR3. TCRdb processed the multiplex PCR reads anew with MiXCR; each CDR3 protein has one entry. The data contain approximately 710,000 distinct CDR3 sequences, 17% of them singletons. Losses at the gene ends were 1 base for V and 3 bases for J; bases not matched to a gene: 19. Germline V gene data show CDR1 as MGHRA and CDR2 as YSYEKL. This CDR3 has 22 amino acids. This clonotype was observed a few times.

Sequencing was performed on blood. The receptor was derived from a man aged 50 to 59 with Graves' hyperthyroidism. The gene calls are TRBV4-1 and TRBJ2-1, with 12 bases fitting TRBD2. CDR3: CASSQVAFTGTSGSFFYNEQFF. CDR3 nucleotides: TGCGCCAGCAGCCAAGTAGCTTTTACTGGGACTAGCGGGTCCTTTTTCTACAATGAGCAGTTCTTC.